The rows below give T cell receptor beta chains drawn from one sample of a study of T cell responses to AZD1222 COVID-19 vaccine. TCRdb keeps only in-frame clones here, not all; method: immunoSEQ multiplex PCR. The sample lists about 150,000 clones; roughly nine tenths were seen once. The source was peripheral blood, collected on day 0 of AZD1222 vaccination. The receptors originated from an adult in good health. Both conserved end residues are part of each CDR3. A D gene is named only where the DNA matches it firmly.

>-|TRBV4-3
CASSPFLGGATGELFF
>-|TRBV7-8
CASSPTNDQPQHF
>-|TRBV19
CASSSGATGGYTF
>-|TRBV25-1
CASSDRVSQPQHF
>TRBD1|TRBV5-1
CASSLEQGVEETQYF
>TRBD1|TRBV19
CASKPGQGAVPQYF
>TRBD1|TRBV18
CASSPGTENTGELFF
>-|TRBV5-1
CASSWGEETYGYTF
>-|TRBV7-2
CASSPLRKNNEQFF
>-|TRBV27
CASSFQGMGEQYF
>-|TRBV6-2/TRBV6-3
CASSRGEYNEQFF
>TRBD2|TRBV18
CASSPGTSGAGDTQYF
>-|TRBV12-3/TRBV12-4
CASRQDIQETQYF
>-|TRBV7-9
CASSLWVGHSGNTIYF
>-|TRBV4-2
CASSPLGSKGHNEQFF
>-|TRBV6-6
CASSYGGEETQYF
>-|TRBV5-4
CASSATYEQYF